Each of the 18 T cell receptor beta chains below was sequenced from the same sample in a study of blood T cells in healthy people across ages. With a J-beta primer mix and a sample-barcoded 5' primer, a second PCR ran roughly 6 to 12 cycles. TCRdb re-analysed the 5' RACE reads in MiXCR, keeping a single row per CDR3 protein. Of about 1 million distinct CDR3 sequences listed, under 55% are singletons. Material for sequencing was blood. The source of these receptors is a woman aged 55-70 years in good health.

For this clonotype: A read error is possible here, since a much larger clone lies one base away. The V and J genes are TRBV20-1 and TRBJ2-3, with 8 bases fitting TRBD2. V shed 6 bases and J 2 bases; nucleotides not matched to a gene: 4. Per germline, CDR1 DFQATT and CDR2 SNEGSKA (reference sequence). The CDR3 extends over 13 amino acids. The CDR3 nucleotides read TGCAGTGCCGGGGGGGCGGACACAGATACGCAGTATTTT. Translating gives CSAGGADTDTQYF.

V usage is TRBV5-1 and J usage is TRBJ2-3, with 9 bases identical to TRBD2. This CDR3 contains 18 residues. V dropped 2 bases and J dropped 3; count of bases not matched to a gene: 13. Germline assignment: CDR1 SGHRS and CDR2 YFSETQ. The CDR3 reads CASSFPPGSGRRTDTQYF. The CDR3 bases are TGCGCCAGCAGCTTCCCCCCGGGTAGCGGGAGAAGAACAGATACGCAGTATTTT.

A word on this clonotype: The germline gene is not matched at one end of the junction; a read error may be the cause. This rearrangement joins TRBV6-5 to TRBJ2-1; the D gene is possibly TRBD2 (5 bases). The J call may be mistaken, given a closer DNA end match to TRBJ2-7. Germline V gene data show CDR1 as MNHEY and CDR2 as SVGAGI. The CDR3 spans 13 residues. The CDR3 coding sequence is TGTGCCAGCAGTGACTCGAACGCGGGCGAGCAGTACTTC. Translation gives CASSDSNAGEQYF.

The rearrangement joins TRBV20-1 to TRBJ2-7; 8 bases align to TRBD2. The CDR3 is 13 residues long. J was trimmed by 3 bases and V by 5 bases; bases with no gene match: 6. The V gene's germline CDR1 is DFQATT and CDR2 SNEGSKA (reference sequence). CDR3 sequence (DNA): TGCAGTGCTTTCGGGGGGGGCAACTACGAGCAGTACTTC. The encoded protein is CSAFGGGNYEQYF.

This clonotype was recorded a few times. V usage is TRBV27 and J usage is TRBJ2-4; D unresolved. The end of the DNA fits TRBJ2-7 better, so the J call may be wrong. From germline, CDR1 is MNHEY and CDR2 SMNVEV (reference sequence). The CDR3 sequence is 12 residues long. DNA of the CDR3: TGTGCCAGCAGTTATAGTTTCGGCGAGCAGTACTTC. It translates to CASSYSFGEQYF.

This clonotype was seen ten or more times. CDR3 nucleotides: TGTGCCACTCAAACAGGGGCGGACACCGGGGAGCTGTTTTTT. Translating it yields CATQTGADTGELFF. J is TRBJ2-2 and V is TRBV24-1; TRBD1 matches 7 bases. Germline values: CDR1 KGHDR, CDR2 SFDVKD. This CDR3 has 14 residues. Trimming cost V 10 bases and J 3 bases; bases outside gene matches: 7.

To note about this clonotype: Sequence at one end of the junction differs from germline and may be a read error. This chain connects TRBV20-1 to TRBJ2-5; TRBD2 matches 10 bases. Per the germline V gene, CDR1 is DFQATT and CDR2 is SNEGSKA (reference sequence). This CDR3 is built from 13 residues. CDR3 sequence (DNA): TGCAGTGCTTCAAGCGGGAGGGAAGAGACCCGGTACTTC. Residues: CSASSGREETRYF.

The chain's CDR3 is CASASPTVGETQYF. The CDR3, as DNA: TGTGCCAGCGCATCCCCGACAGTCGGGGAGACCCAGTACTTC. This chain links TRBV27 with TRBJ2-5, with a possible D match to TRBD1 (5 bases). Germline-derived CDR1 and CDR2 are MNHEY and SMNVEV (reference sequence). This CDR3 is 14 amino acids long. V lost 8 bases and J lost 5, with 18 bases in between.

The rearrangement joins TRBV29-1 to TRBJ1-4, with D perhaps TRBD1 (6 bases). This CDR3 is built from 11 residues. V was pared by 7 bases and J by 6 bases, with 9 bases between. Germline assignment: CDR1 SQVTM and CDR2 ANQGSEA. CDR3 coding DNA: TGCAGCGGATGGACAGATGAAAAACTGTTTTTT. Protein: CSGWTDEKLFF.

The gene calls are TRBV7-3 and TRBJ2-6; 13 bases agree with TRBD2. The CDR3 has 16 residues. Unmatched junction bases numbered 2, after V lost 6 bases and J lost 3 bases. CDR1 is SGHTA and CDR2 is FQGTGA in the germline V gene. The CDR3 nucleotides are TGTGCCAGCAGGGGGACTAGCGGGATTGGGGCCAACGTCCTGACTTTC. Residues: CASRGTSGIGANVLTF.

This chain connects TRBV5-1 to TRBJ2-3; 9 nucleotides agree with TRBD1. Losses at the gene ends were 3 bases for V and 0 bases for J; bases not matched to a gene: 11. The CDR3 is made up of 18 amino acids. The germline V gene has CDR1 SGHRS and CDR2 YFSETQ. CDR3 loop: CASSSTGTGKISTDTQYF. CDR3 bases: TGCGCCAGCAGCTCGACCGGGACAGGGAAAATAAGCACAGATACGCAGTATTTT.

V and J are TRBV5-1 and TRBJ2-7; 8 bases map to TRBD2. CDR3 length: 14 amino acids. V shed 4 bases and J 3 bases; nucleotides not matched to a gene: 6. From germline, CDR1 is SGHRS and CDR2 YFSETQ. The CDR3 nucleotides are TGCGCCAGCAGCCCGACTAGCGCTTTCTACGAGCAGTACTTC. It encodes CASSPTSAFYEQYF.

J is TRBJ2-7 and V is TRBV7-2; no clear D gene. This CDR3 has 13 residues. V lost 4 bases and J lost 7, with 14 bases in between. CDR1 is SGHTA and CDR2 is FQGNSA in the germline V gene. CDR3 protein: CASSYGVGGEQYF. Written as DNA, the CDR3 is TGTGCCAGCAGCTACGGAGTGGGTGGTGAGCAGTACTTC.

The chain employs TRBV27 and TRBJ1-5; tentative D call: TRBD1 (6 bases). Germline assignment: CDR1 MNHEY and CDR2 SMNVEV (reference sequence). The CDR3 has 16 residues. Trimming removed 0 bases at V and 7 bases at J, with 16 bases between. Written as DNA, the CDR3 is TGTGCCAGCAGTTTATCGTTCTCCGCAGGGACACAGCCCCAGCATTTT. This gives the protein CASSLSFSAGTQPQHF.

This clonotype has at least ten counts. V usage is TRBV6-6 and J usage is TRBJ2-6; D call uncertain. V gave up 6 bases and J gave up 0 bases, with 6 bases separating them. This CDR3 comprises 14 residues. Per the germline V gene, CDR1 is MNHNY and CDR2 is SVGAGI (reference sequence). The CDR3 DNA reads TGTGCCAGCAGCGACGGCTCTGGGGCCAACGTCCTGACTTTC. The encoded protein is CASSDGSGANVLTF.

This clonotype was recorded many times. The gene calls are TRBV7-2 and TRBJ2-7, with 9 bases aligning to TRBD2. The CDR3 is made up of 15 amino acids. The trim removed 3 bases at V and 2 bases at J, leaving 5 bases unmatched. Germline CDR1 is SGHTA and CDR2 is FQGNSA. CDR3 nucleotide sequence: TGTGCCAGCAGCTTTCTAGCGGGAAAAACCTACGAGCAGTACTTC. As protein: CASSFLAGKTYEQYF.

V and J are TRBV29-1 and TRBJ1-2; D not certain. Germline CDR1 is SQVTM and CDR2 is ANQGSEA. V lost 0 bases, J lost 4 bases, and 12 bases lay in between. The CDR3 is made up of 14 amino acids. The CDR3 DNA follows: TGCAGCGTTGAAGATAGCGAGAGTATCTATGGCTACACCTTC. Encoded protein: CSVEDSESIYGYTF.

This clonotype is a singleton in its sample. J is TRBJ1-4 and V is TRBV13; D unresolved. This CDR3 comprises 14 residues. V lost 2 bases, J lost 5 bases, and 9 bases lay in between. The germline V gene encodes CDR1 PRHDT and CDR2 FYEKMQ (reference sequence). The CDR3 bases are TGTGCCAGCAGCTTACGGCGGAAGAATGAAAAACTGTTTTTT. Translation gives CASSLRRKNEKLFF.